Following are 32 T cell receptor beta chains from one sample sequenced in a study of shared clonotypes between healthy human individuals. Clones were read by immunoSEQ multiplex PCR, and TCRdb kept only the in-frame ones, dropping some. Here the sample spans 2.3 million or so clones, approximately 95% being singletons. The source material was naive CD4+ T cells from PBMCs. Subset described: CD45RA+ positively selected. Receptor source: a man in his late teens or twenties in good health. Some clones in this sample may be carry-over from other donors' samples.

Turning to this clone: Other DNA sequences in this sample translate to the same CDR3. The chain links TRBV18 to TRBJ2-7; TRBD2 aligns across 7 bases. With V trimmed by 1 base and J by 0 bases, 3 bases remained unmatched. The CDR3 contains 15 residues. Per germline, CDR1 KGHSH and CDR2 LQKENI. CDR3 residues: CASSPQGTTSYEQYF. CDR3 sequence (DNA): TGTGCCAGCTCACCACAGGGGACTACCTCCTACGAGCAGTACTTC.

The chain combines TRBV28 with TRBJ1-3; maybe TRBD1 (5 bases). Germline assignment: CDR1 MDHEN and CDR2 SYDVKM. The germline V and J ends were trimmed by 9 bases and 4 bases, with 10 bases remaining between them. The CDR3 has 12 amino acids. CDR3 protein: CASGGFGNTIYF. CDR3 DNA: TGTGCCAGTGGGGGTTTCGGAAACACCATATATTTT.

The CDR3 nucleotides are TGCGCCAGCAGCTTGACCCCCGTAGACAGCTCCTACGAGCAGTACTTC. This encodes CASSLTPVDSSYEQYF. The V and J genes are TRBV5-1 and TRBJ2-7; perhaps TRBD1 as D (5 bases). Trimming stripped 1 base from V and 0 bases from J, with 14 bases between. Germline V gives CDR1 SGHRS, CDR2 YFSETQ. CDR3 length equals 16 residues.

J is TRBJ2-4 and V is TRBV4-2; D perhaps matches TRBD2 (6 bases). V lost 0 bases and J lost 0, with 21 bases in between. Germline assignment: CDR1 LGHNA and CDR2 YNFKEQ. The length of the CDR3 is 20 residues. The CDR3 here is CASSQDQAAAGRIAKNIQYF. The CDR3 DNA reads TGTGCCAGCAGCCAAGATCAGGCGGCGGCGGGGCGGATAGCCAAAAACATTCAGTACTTC.

The chain recombines TRBV27 with TRBJ1-1; 7 bases are a match to TRBD1. The length of the CDR3 is 19 residues. With V trimmed by 2 bases and J by 0 bases, 15 bases remained unmatched. Germline CDR1 MNHEY, CDR2 SMNVEV (reference sequence). The DNA of the CDR3 is TGTGCCAGCAGTTTACACCCAGCAGGGACAGTACTATTGAACACTGAAGCTTTCTTT. This encodes CASSLHPAGTVLLNTEAFF.

This sequence joins TRBV28 and TRBJ2-1, with 7 bases that match TRBD2. Germline CDR1 reads MDHEN; CDR2 reads SYDVKM. There are 13 residues in the CDR3. V trimming: 1 base; J trimming: 10 bases; junction bases outside the gene matches: 4. CDR3 region: CASSLLGGREQFF. In nucleotides, the CDR3 is TGTGCCAGCAGTTTATTGGGGGGGAGAGAGCAGTTCTTC.

This clone was recorded once. The chain couples TRBV28 to TRBJ1-5, with D maybe TRBD1 (5 bases). CDR1 MDHEN and CDR2 SYDVKM come from the germline V gene. Trimming removed 3 bases at V and 9 bases at J, with 18 bases between. The CDR3 contains 15 residues. DNA of the CDR3: TGTGCCAGCAGTTTTGTGGTCGACAGTACCCCGCCCCAGCATTTT. Its translation: CASSFVVDSTPPQHF.

The rearrangement links TRBV6-6 to TRBJ1-4; 7 bases are a match to TRBD1. The CDR3 consists of 16 residues. Trimming cost V 1 base and J 0 bases; bases outside gene matches: 2. The germline CDR1 and CDR2 sequences are MNHNY and SVGAGI (reference sequence). In DNA form, the CDR3 reads TGTGCCAGCAGTTACTTCAGGGGGACAACTAATGAAAAACTGTTTTTT. Its translation: CASSYFRGTTNEKLFF.

DNA for the CDR3: TGCGCCAGCAGCCAAGGGTACGGGGGCGCTCGCGACGTTGGCTACACCTTC. This sequence encodes CASSQGYGGARDVGYTF. The chain combines TRBV4-1 with TRBJ1-2; D is possibly TRBD1 (6 bases). The V end lost 1 base, the J end lost 7 bases, and 22 bases lay between the germline ends. This CDR3 is built from 17 residues. Germline V lookup: CDR1 MGHRA, CDR2 YSYEKL.

The chain combines TRBV9 with TRBJ1-2; D remains unclear. Germline V gene data show CDR1 as SGDLS and CDR2 as YYNGEE. The CDR3 is 15 amino acids. V lost 0 bases to trimming and J lost 8 bases, with 17 bases between them. In DNA, the CDR3 is TGTGCCAGCAGCGTAGCCTACCGCGAAACTATGGGCTACACCTTC. Translated: CASSVAYRETMGYTF.

The V and J genes are TRBV11-2 and TRBJ1-3, with unresolved D. The germline CDR1 and CDR2 sequences are SGHAT and FQNNGV. V was cut by 3 bases and J by 2 bases, with 5 bases left in between. This CDR3 is 13 amino acids long. Written as DNA, the CDR3 is TGTGCCAGCAGCTTCGGCCCTGGAAACACCATATATTTT. This sequence encodes CASSFGPGNTIYF.

Worth noting for this clone: This sample includes further DNA sequences coding for the same CDR3. The V call is TRBV28, the J call TRBJ1-2; the D gene is possibly TRBD1 (5 bases). The length of the CDR3 is 12 residues. Per germline, CDR1 MDHEN and CDR2 SYDVKM. Trimming pared 4 bases from V and 8 bases from J, leaving 11 bases between. The CDR3 coding sequence is TGTGCCAGCAGTTCCGGGGGGGGAGGCTACACCTTC. This codes for CASSSGGGGYTF.

The chain joins TRBV4-3 to TRBJ1-1; D gene ambiguous. The V end was cut by 0 bases, the J end by 4 bases, with 18 bases between. There are 17 residues in the CDR3. Germline values: CDR1 LGHNA, CDR2 YSLEER. In nucleotides, the CDR3 is TGCGCCAGCAGCCAAGATTTTACCGAGGCCCCCCGCACTGAAGCTTTCTTT. It specifies CASSQDFTEAPRTEAFF.

The chain links TRBV7-9 to TRBJ2-1; D is unresolved. V gave up 0 bases and J gave up 9 bases, with 6 bases separating them. The CDR3 has 12 residues. CDR1 is SEHNR and CDR2 is FQNEAQ in the germline V gene (reference sequence). CDR3 in amino acids: CASSLASREQFF. The CDR3, as DNA: TGTGCCAGCAGCTTAGCTAGCCGTGAGCAGTTCTTC.

This sequence joins TRBV29-1 and TRBJ2-7; D not resolved. This CDR3 has 14 amino acids. Between the trimmed V and J ends, which lost 4 bases and 6 bases, there was a span of 19 bases. The germline gives CDR1 SQVTM, CDR2 ANQGSEA. Here the CDR3 DNA reads TGCAGCGTTGCCACCCTTGCTAGTACCACCGAGCAGTACTTC. This gives the protein CSVATLASTTEQYF.

This rearrangement joins TRBV28 to TRBJ2-1; D unclear. The germline CDR1 and CDR2 sequences are MDHEN and SYDVKM. The CDR3 spans 14 residues. Trimming left V 1 base short and J 0 bases short, with 4 bases between. CDR3 coding DNA: TGTGCCAGCAGTTTATACAGCTCCTACAATGAGCAGTTCTTC. It is translated as CASSLYSSYNEQFF.

The rearrangement joins TRBV7-9 to TRBJ1-1, with D possibly being TRBD1 (6 bases). The V and J ends lost 8 bases and 1 base respectively, with 11 bases between them. The germline CDR1 and CDR2 sequences are SEHNR and FQNEAQ (reference sequence). The CDR3 totals 13 residues. Here the CDR3 DNA reads TGTGCCAGCTTATGGACAGAGAACACTGAAGCTTTCTTT. This encodes CASLWTENTEAFF.

A single count supports this clone. This CDR3 reads CASSASSIYEQYF. The CDR3 bases are TGTGCCAGCTCAGCCTCGTCTATTTACGAGCAGTACTTC. The chain combines TRBV18 with TRBJ2-7; D remains ambiguous. Looked up from germline, CDR1 is KGHSH and CDR2 is LQKENI. V shed 5 bases and J shed 4 bases, with 12 bases lying between them. The CDR3 spans 13 residues.

The chain joins TRBV7-2 to TRBJ2-2, with 7 bases fitting TRBD2. V shed 6 bases, J shed 5 bases, and the junction held 6 bases outside the gene matches. This CDR3 has 14 residues. Germline V gene data show CDR1 as SGHTA and CDR2 as FQGNSA. CDR3: CASRRGTITGELFF. The CDR3 coding sequence is TGTGCCAGCAGGCGAGGGACTATTACCGGGGAGCTGTTTTTT.

The genes are TRBV4-2 and TRBJ1-1; D is ambiguous. The ends were cut back, 3 bases at V and 11 bases at J, with 16 bases in the middle. Germline CDR1 LGHNA, CDR2 YNFKEQ. This CDR3 is built from 13 residues. In DNA, the CDR3 is TGTGCCAGCAGCCAGGGGTTGTCGGCCGATGCTTTCTTT. Encoded protein: CASSQGLSADAFF.

Comment on this clone: Other DNA sequences of this sample code for an identical CDR3. The chain links TRBV5-1 to TRBJ1-1; D unresolved. Germline assignment: CDR1 SGHRS and CDR2 YFSETQ. V was shortened by 0 bases and J by 1 base, with 7 bases between the two germline ends. The length of the CDR3 is 14 residues. Here the CDR3 DNA reads TGCGCCAGCAGCTTGGTTGCGGGGAACACTGAAGCTTTCTTT. Translating gives CASSLVAGNTEAFF.

A word on this clone: This sample also contains other DNA sequences that code for the same CDR3. The J gene is TRBJ1-1, the V gene TRBV28; perhaps TRBD1 as D (5 bases). CDR3 length: 12 residues. Germline CDR1 MDHEN, CDR2 SYDVKM. V lost 3 bases to trimming and J lost 6 bases, with 8 bases between them. In DNA form, the CDR3 reads TGTGCCAGCAGTTTCAGGGTTGCTGAAGCTTTCTTT. This sequence encodes CASSFRVAEAFF.

On this clone itself: Other DNA sequences in the same sample also yield this CDR3. CDR3 in amino acids: CASSSGQGNQPQHF. The CDR3 nucleotides are TGTGCCAGCTCATCGGGACAGGGCAATCAGCCCCAGCATTTT. The rearrangement joins TRBV18 to TRBJ1-5; 8 bases map to TRBD1. V lost 5 bases, J lost 2 bases, and 2 bases stayed unmatched. This CDR3 spans 14 amino acids. Germline V gene lookup returns CDR1 KGHSH and CDR2 LQKENI.

The chain carries TRBV6-6 and TRBJ2-2; D may be TRBD1 (6 bases). Trimming stripped 11 bases from V and 2 bases from J, with 12 bases between. Germline V gives CDR1 MNHNY, CDR2 SVGAGI (reference sequence). The CDR3 consists of 13 residues. The CDR3: CAGSDSNTGELFF. The DNA of the CDR3 is TGTGCCGGATCGGACAGTAACACCGGGGAGCTGTTTTTT.

This clone was counted once. The chain combines TRBV7-8 with TRBJ2-5; D not certain. CDR1 and CDR2 from the germline V gene are SGHVS and FQNEAQ. This CDR3 comprises 14 residues. V was cut by 0 bases and J by 3 bases, with 8 bases left in between. CDR3 bases: TGTGCCAGCAGCTTAGCGCGACCTGAAGAGACCCAGTACTTC. Translated, it gives CASSLARPEETQYF.

This chain joins TRBV7-8 and TRBJ1-2, with D unclear. In germline, CDR1 is SGHVS, CDR2 FQNEAQ. CDR3 length: 13 residues. V was pared by 2 bases and J by 7 bases, with 11 bases between. CDR3 DNA: TGTGCCAGCAGCTTAAATTTGGGAGGTGGCTACACCTTC. This codes for CASSLNLGGGYTF.

The chain recombines TRBV19 with TRBJ2-7; D possibly corresponds to TRBD2 (5 bases). Trimming pared 5 bases from V and 7 bases from J, leaving 12 bases between. The CDR3 is made up of 12 amino acids. Germline V gene sequence: CDR1 LNHDA, CDR2 SQIVND (reference sequence). As DNA, the CDR3 is TGTGCCAGTAGTTCCCCCCGGAGGGAGCAGTACTTC. It translates to CASSSPRREQYF. The whole variable domain, filled in from reference TRBV19 and TRBJ2-7, reads DGGITQSPKYLFRKEGQNVTLSCEQNLNHDAMYWYRQDPGQGLRLIYYSQIVNDFQKGDIAEGYSVSREKKESFPLTVTSAQKNPTAFYLCASSSPRREQYFGPGTRLTVT.

V usage is TRBV6-1 and J usage is TRBJ2-4, with D uncertain. In germline, CDR1 is MNHNS, CDR2 SASEGT. V was shortened by 2 bases and J by 3 bases, with 2 bases between the two germline ends. This CDR3 is 12 amino acids long. The CDR3 sequence: CASSEFKNIQYF. CDR3 sequence (DNA): TGTGCCAGCAGTGAATTCAAAAACATTCAGTACTTC.

The rearrangement links TRBV5-1 to TRBJ1-1, with no clear D. Germline lookup yields CDR1 SGHRS and CDR2 YFSETQ. Trimming removed 4 bases from V and 1 base from J, with 11 bases in between. This CDR3 has 14 residues. The DNA of the CDR3 is TGCGCCAGCAGCGCCCTCGCAGAGAACACTGAAGCTTTCTTT. Its protein product is CASSALAENTEAFF.

This chain joins TRBV11-2 and TRBJ2-3, with 15 nucleotides matching TRBD2. With 5 bases clipped from V and 4 bases from J, the junction kept 10 bases outside the gene matches. Germline lookup yields CDR1 SGHAT and CDR2 FQNNGV. The CDR3 spans 18 residues. CDR3 amino acids: CASSPGLAGGPRSDTQYF. The CDR3 coding sequence is TGTGCCAGCAGCCCAGGACTAGCGGGAGGGCCACGGTCAGATACGCAGTATTTT.

About this clone: Other nucleotide sequences in the sample specify the same CDR3. The gene calls are TRBV5-4 and TRBJ1-1; 9 bases fit TRBD1. CDR1 and CDR2 (germline): SGHNT, YYREEE (reference sequence). The CDR3 runs to 14 residues. Germline trimming cut 1 base from V and 3 bases from J; bases unmatched to any gene: 1. The CDR3 bases are TGTGCCAGCAGCTTGCGACAGGGGGACACTGAAGCTTTCTTT. It is translated as CASSLRQGDTEAFF. Full variable domain (outside the CDR3, taken from reference TRBV5-4 and TRBJ1-1): ETGVTQSPTHLIKTRGQQVTLRCSSQSGHNTVSWYQQALGQGPQFIFQYYREEENGRGNFPPRFSGLQFPNYSSELNVNALELDDSALYLCASSLRQGDTEAFFGQGTRLTVV.

V and J are TRBV2 and TRBJ1-1, with TRBD1 matching over 10 bases. The CDR3 consists of 12 residues. Germline CDR1 is SNHLY and CDR2 is FYNNEI. Unmatched junction bases numbered 1, after V lost 6 bases and J lost 6 bases. The CDR3 here is CASRGQGPEAFF. The CDR3 region has the DNA TGTGCCAGCAGGGGACAGGGGCCTGAAGCTTTCTTT.